Following are 14 T cell receptor beta chains from one sample sequenced in a study of glioma-infiltrating T cells. TCR alpha and beta CDR3 regions were amplified from RNA using iRepertoire nested multiplex PCR. TCRdb fed the multiplex PCR reads into MiXCR, producing one record per CDR3 protein. The sample has about 21,000 distinct CDR3 sequences, 20% to 25% seen once. The sample taken for sequencing was glioma tissue, nonneoplastic brain tissue, or PBMCs (not recorded which). These receptors were obtained from a human donor with low-grade glioma or glioblastoma, undergoing nonglioma brain surgery, or in good health (not recorded which).

By its share, this clonotype is medium-sized (0.01 to 0.1%). The chain recombines TRBV6-2 or TRBV6-3 with TRBJ1-1; D gene uncertain. With 2 bases removed from V and 7 bases from J, the gap between germline ends came to 11 bases. Germline V gives CDR1 MNHEY, CDR2 SVGEGT. This CDR3 region has 13 residues. The CDR3: CASSYGNEFEAFF. DNA of the CDR3: TGTGCCAGCAGTTACGGTAATGAATTTGAAGCTTTCTTT.

This clonotype was detected ten times or more. The chain recombines TRBV6-1 with TRBJ1-2; 8 bases line up with TRBD1. The ends lost 6 bases at V and 6 bases at J; junction bases unmatched: 15. This CDR3 region has 16 residues. The germline gives CDR1 MNHNS, CDR2 SASEGT. CDR3 sequence reads: CASRESGSRGRDGYTF. The CDR3 coding sequence is TGTGCCAGCAGGGAGTCGGGTAGCAGGGGGCGCGATGGCTACACCTTC.

In this sample, this clonotype turned up many times. The chain links TRBV27 to TRBJ1-2; the D gene is possibly TRBD1 (6 bases). V dropped 0 bases and J dropped 4 bases, with 9 bases sitting between them. CDR1 and CDR2 (germline): MNHEY, SMNVEV (reference sequence). This CDR3 spans 14 amino acids. The CDR3 DNA reads TGTGCCAGCAGTTTATCCGGGGGCGGCTATGGCTACACCTTC. Amino acids: CASSLSGGGYGYTF.

In this sample, this clonotype turned up many times. V gene TRBV7-6 combines with J gene TRBJ1-2; no clear D gene. The CDR3 is made up of 13 amino acids. Germline CDR1 reads SGHVS; CDR2 reads FNYEAQ. The V gene lost 1 base and the J gene lost 8 bases, with 11 bases spanning the gap. CDR3 nucleotides: TGTGCCAGCAGCTTAGAGCCCCGAGGGGGCTACACCTTC. It translates to CASSLEPRGGYTF.

This clonotype showed up many times. The rearrangement uses TRBV11-1 and TRBJ1-1, with D unresolved. The CDR3 covers 12 residues. V was shortened by 5 bases and J by 5 bases, with 9 bases between the two germline ends. The germline V gene encodes CDR1 SGHAT and CDR2 FQDESV (reference sequence). The CDR3 bases are TGTGCCAGCAGCCCCCTGCGGACTGAAGCTTTCTTT. Its protein is CASSPLRTEAFF. The entire variable domain, with the rest obtained from reference TRBV11-1 and TRBJ1-1, is as follows: EAEVAQSPRYKITEKSQAVAFWCDPISGHATLYWYRQILGQGPELLVQFQDESVVDDSQLPKDRFSAERLKGVDSTLKIQPAELGDSAMYLCASSPLRTEAFFGQGTRLTVV.

This clonotype appeared a few times. The gene calls are TRBV27 and TRBJ1-6; D is perhaps TRBD1 (6 bases). Germline V gene data show CDR1 as MNHEY and CDR2 as SMNVEV (reference sequence). CDR3 length equals 13 residues. Between the trimmed V and J ends, which lost 9 bases and 9 bases, there was a span of 15 bases. This CDR3 reads CASFYSTGSPLHF. The CDR3, as DNA: TGTGCCAGTTTCTATTCGACAGGTTCACCCCTCCACTTT.

This clonotype was counted at least ten times. The gene calls are TRBV7-2 and TRBJ1-2, with unresolved D. Germline V gene lookup returns CDR1 SGHTA and CDR2 FQGNSA. The CDR3 is 12 amino acids. V lost 7 bases, J lost 1 base, and 7 bases lay in between. The CDR3 spells CASKEGNYGYTF. DNA of the CDR3: TGTGCCAGCAAGGAGGGTAACTATGGCTACACCTTC.

This clonotype came up many times. CDR3 in amino acids: CASSTLRSMNTEAFF. The CDR3 DNA sequence: TGTGCCAGCAGCACCCTCAGGTCCATGAACACTGAAGCTTTCTTT. The V gene is TRBV7-6, the J gene TRBJ1-1; no clear D. This CDR3 region has 15 residues. Trimming stripped 5 bases from V and 0 bases from J, with 13 bases between. Germline assignment: CDR1 SGHVS and CDR2 FNYEAQ. Full variable domain (remainder filled in from reference TRBV7-6 and TRBJ1-1): GAGVSQSPRYKVTKRGQDVALRCDPISGHVSLYWYRQALGQGPEFLTYFNYEAQQDKSGLPNDRFSAERPEGSISTLTIQRTEQRDSAMYRCASSTLRSMNTEAFFGQGTRLTVV.

This clonotype was recorded many times. The gene calls are TRBV20-1 and TRBJ2-7, with TRBD1 identical over 11 bases. The CDR3 consists of 14 residues. Trimming at V came to 0 bases and at J to 4 bases, leaving 2 bases not matched to a gene. Germline lookup yields CDR1 DFQATT and CDR2 SNEGSKA (reference sequence). DNA of the CDR3: TGCAGTGCTAGAGAGGACAGGGGGCTTTACGAGCAGTACTTC. This codes for CSAREDRGLYEQYF.

There are a few counts of this clonotype. Here the CDR3 reads CASQIHESYNEQFF. The DNA for the CDR3 is TGTGCCAGCCAGATTCACGAATCCTACAATGAGCAGTTCTTC. The gene calls are TRBV2 and TRBJ2-1, with unresolved D. Trimming shortened V by 8 bases and J by 1 base, and 12 bases separated the two germline ends. The germline gives CDR1 SNHLY, CDR2 FYNNEI. The CDR3 covers 14 residues.

There are a few counts of this clonotype. The chain is built from TRBV6-1 and TRBJ2-3, with 9 bases lining up with TRBD2. The CDR3 runs to 16 residues. J gave up 1 base and V 5 bases, and 7 bases lay outside the gene matches. Germline loops: CDR1 MNHNS, CDR2 SASEGT. The DNA of the CDR3 is TGTGCCAGCAGTTCCTTTAGCGGGGGCGGCACAGATACGCAGTATTTT. It codes for CASSSFSGGGTDTQYF.

This clonotype was seen ten or more times. This chain connects TRBV20-1 to TRBJ2-5; no clear D. Trimming removed 3 bases at V and 5 bases at J, with 10 bases between. This CDR3 has 12 amino acids. CDR1 is DFQATT, CDR2 SNEGSKA, per germline (reference sequence). The CDR3 loop reads CSARPLGETQYF. CDR3 in DNA: TGCAGTGCTAGGCCGCTGGGTGAGACCCAGTACTTC.

This chain links TRBV18 with TRBJ2-7, with TRBD1 identical over 9 bases. The CDR3 covers 14 residues. Trimming removed 8 bases from V and 6 bases from J; junction bases left unmatched: 11. Germline CDR1 is KGHSH and CDR2 is LQKENI. DNA for the CDR3: TGTGCCAGCGTACCGGGACAGGGACGGAGCGAGCAGTACTTC. Translating gives CASVPGQGRSEQYF.

This clonotype was recorded many times. This chain links TRBV2 with TRBJ1-2; no definite D call. Trimming removed 6 bases at V and 3 bases at J, with 14 bases between. The CDR3 loop spans 14 amino acids. Germline CDR1 is SNHLY and CDR2 is FYNNEI. The CDR3 nucleotides read TGTGCCAGCAGGGCCCTGGAGGCGGACTATGGCTACACCTTC. Translation: CASRALEADYGYTF.